This entry lists 19 T cell receptor beta chains sequenced from one sample in a study of regulatory T cells in long-lasting Graves disease (dated by TCRdb to about 2021). Library generation was performed with multiplex PCR. The run used an Illumina HiSeq 4000. CDR3 regions were amplified by Arm-PCR with iRepertoire HTBI primers to construct TCR beta libraries. The public reads were reanalyzed by TCRdb: fastp trimming at Q25, MiXCR alignment, in-frame beta chains only. Every distinct CDR3 protein forms one entry, paired with its most common genes and DNA. The sample table holds 370,000 or so distinct CDR3 sequences, of which around 15% were seen once. The ten most abundant clones make up around 20% of the sample. The time point label, read with the paper, signifies: newly diagnosed GD, antithyroid drugs for less than 3 months. For both TCR sequencing and RNA sequencing, RNA was extracted from PBMCs in TRIzol.

This sample was shared with a second study, whose subject was T cells in Graves' hyperthyroidism and ophthalmopathy.

Here the sequenced sample was peripheral blood mononuclear cells (PBMCs), taken at new diagnosis, from a patient treated with antithyroid drugs. These receptors came from a young woman with Graves disease. Donor details come from another sample of the same person, matched by shared clones.

The chain carries TRBV4-1 and TRBJ2-7; 12 nucleotides line up with TRBD1. Germline CDR1 is MGHRA and CDR2 is YSYEKL. V gave up 6 bases and J gave up 6 bases; unmatched junction bases: 6. The CDR3 is made up of 14 amino acids. For the CDR3, the DNA is TGCGCCAGCAGGGCGGGACAGGGGGCCTTCGAGCAGTACTTC. Translating it yields CASRAGQGAFEQYF.

This clonotype has ten or more counts. The genes are TRBV12-3 or TRBV12-4 and TRBJ1-5; D remains ambiguous. The length of the CDR3 is 16 residues. The V end was cut by 3 bases, the J end by 0 bases, with 12 bases between. The CDR3: CASSFTQFLSNQPQHF. The CDR3 DNA reads as TGTGCCAGCAGTTTCACTCAGTTCCTTAGCAATCAGCCCCAGCATTTT.

This clonotype showed up many times. This chain uses TRBV7-3 with TRBJ2-5, with D tentatively TRBD2 (6 bases). The CDR3 is 15 residues long. V was clipped by 4 bases and J by 5 bases, with 17 bases between them. Germline V gene sequence: CDR1 SGHTA, CDR2 FQGTGA. The CDR3 region has the DNA TGTGCCAGCAGCTCCACGACTAGTAGATTTGAGACCCAGTACTTC. Residues: CASSSTTSRFETQYF. The variable domain in full, completed from reference TRBV7-3 and TRBJ2-5, reads GAGVSQTPSNKVTEKGKYVELRCDPISGHTALYWYRQSLGQGPEFLIYFQGTGAADDSGLPNDRFFAVRPEGSVSTLKIQRTERGDSAVYLCASSSTTSRFETQYFGPGTRLLVL.

This clonotype was observed a few times. This sequence joins TRBV20-1 and TRBJ2-3; D gene ambiguous. Trimming pared 4 bases from V and 2 bases from J, leaving 7 bases between. CDR3 length: 12 residues. Germline assignment: CDR1 DFQATT and CDR2 SNEGSKA (reference sequence). In DNA form, the CDR3 reads TGCAGTGCTACAGGCCCCACAGATACGCAGTATTTT. Translation: CSATGPTDTQYF.

This clonotype was seen many times. This chain uses TRBV28 with TRBJ1-2, with 8 bases identical to TRBD1. The CDR3 loop spans 17 amino acids. Per the germline V gene, CDR1 is MDHEN and CDR2 is SYDVKM. J was trimmed by 0 bases and V by 3 bases; bases with no gene match: 9. CDR3 nucleotide sequence: TGTGCCAGCAGTTTGGCCCAGGGGGCCGGAGCTAACTATGGCTACACCTTC. Translating gives CASSLAQGAGANYGYTF.

The rearrangement links TRBV4-2 to TRBJ2-1; D perhaps matches TRBD2 (5 bases). The germline CDR1 and CDR2 sequences are LGHNA and YNFKEQ. CDR3 size: 15 residues. V shed 0 bases and J shed 5 bases, with 11 bases lying between them. The CDR3 nucleotides are TGTGCCAGCAGCCAAGATCTGGCTAGCCACAATGAGCAGTTCTTC. As protein: CASSQDLASHNEQFF.

In this sample, this clonotype turned up many times. The chain combines TRBV20-1 with TRBJ2-5, with 9 bases lining up with TRBD2. The CDR3 is 15 residues long. J lost 7 bases, V lost 1 base, and 10 bases had no gene match. Germline loops: CDR1 DFQATT, CDR2 SNEGSKA (reference sequence). CDR3 region: CSARVLAGWLGTQYF. CDR3 DNA: TGCAGTGCTAGAGTACTAGCGGGTTGGTTAGGGACCCAGTACTTC.

This clonotype was recorded a few times. The chain employs TRBV29-1 and TRBJ2-5; 8 positions agree with TRBD1. CDR1 and CDR2 (germline): SQVTM, ANQGSEA. The CDR3 has 12 residues. The trim removed 4 bases at V and 5 bases at J, leaving 3 bases unmatched. This CDR3 is CSVGTGPETQYF. DNA for the CDR3: TGCAGCGTTGGGACAGGGCCCGAGACCCAGTACTTC.

In this sample, this clonotype turned up many times. The chain links TRBV5-1 to TRBJ1-6; D call uncertain. V was shortened by 3 bases and J by 9 bases, with 10 bases between the two germline ends. The CDR3 runs to 13 residues. CDR1 is SGHRS, CDR2 YFSETQ, per germline. In nucleotides, the CDR3 is TGCGCCAGCAGCTCTACGATCGGTTCACCCCTCCACTTT. Protein product: CASSSTIGSPLHF.

The chain uses TRBV10-3 and TRBJ1-3, with 7 bases that match TRBD1. J gave up 4 bases and V 8 bases, and 8 bases lay outside the gene matches. CDR3 size: 14 residues. Germline CDR1 is ENHRY and CDR2 is SYGVKD. The CDR3 here is CAIGQQGGGNTIYF. The DNA for the CDR3 is TGTGCCATCGGTCAGCAGGGGGGCGGAAACACCATATATTTT.

This clonotype appeared a few times. The genes are TRBV4-2 and TRBJ1-5, with 7 bases identical to TRBD1. Trimming removed 5 bases from V and 7 bases from J; junction bases left unmatched: 17. The germline V gene encodes CDR1 LGHNA and CDR2 YNFKEQ. This CDR3 has 17 residues. The DNA for the CDR3 is TGTGCCAGCAGCTCAACCGGTCAGACAGGGAAGGGGCAGCCCCAGCATTTT. Translated: CASSSTGQTGKGQPQHF.

This clonotype was seen a few times. V is TRBV5-6 and J is TRBJ1-1; no definite D call. The V end lost 4 bases, the J end lost 3 bases, and 10 bases lay between the germline ends. This CDR3 is built from 13 residues. Germline CDR1 and CDR2: SGHDT and YYEEEE. This chain's CDR3 is CASSDTLHTEAFF. The CDR3 DNA reads TGTGCCAGCAGCGACACACTTCACACTGAAGCTTTCTTT.

This clonotype was picked up one time. This may come from a read error, since a much larger clone is one base off. The chain has TRBV3-1 and TRBJ1-6; TRBD1 agrees at 10 bases. Germline CDR1 reads LGHDT; CDR2 reads YNNKEL (reference sequence). CDR3 length: 15 amino acids. CDR3 amino acids: CVSRQGAGFNSPLHF. CDR3 bases: TGTGTCAGCAGACAGGGGGCCGGTTTTAATTCACCCCTCCACTTT.

The V gene is TRBV29-1, the J gene TRBJ1-5, with D perhaps TRBD1 (6 bases). The CDR3 covers 12 residues. V dropped 5 bases and J dropped 7 bases, with 12 bases sitting between them. Germline V gene lookup returns CDR1 SQVTM and CDR2 ANQGSEA. CDR3 sequence (DNA): TGCAGCGTTCGGTCAGGGGACCAGCCCCAGCATTTT. Protein sequence: CSVRSGDQPQHF.

The chain employs TRBV5-1 and TRBJ1-4, with D possibly matching TRBD1 (5 bases). V dropped 0 bases and J dropped 8 bases, with 14 bases sitting between them. Germline CDR1 and CDR2: SGHRS and YFSETQ. This CDR3 has 15 residues. Written as DNA, the CDR3 is TGCGCCAGCAGCTTGGTTGCAGGGAGTAGGGAAAAACTGTTTTTT. Protein sequence: CASSLVAGSREKLFF.

As regards this clonotype: A much larger clone lies one base from this, so it may be a read error. The chain has TRBV6-1 and TRBJ1-5; no reliable D call. CDR3 length equals 16 residues. Germline assignment: CDR1 MNHNS and CDR2 SASEGT. The CDR3 sequence is CVSSERSARSNQPQHF. The CDR3 DNA is TGTGTCAGCAGTGAACGGTCGGCGCGTAGCAATCAGCCCCAGCATTTT.

This clonotype was detected a few times. The rearrangement links TRBV20-1 to TRBJ2-7; no clear D gene. Germline CDR1 is DFQATT and CDR2 is SNEGSKA (reference sequence). The CDR3 consists of 11 residues. V was shortened by 6 bases and J by 3 bases, with 9 bases between the two germline ends. CDR3 residues: CSAKTVYEQYF. For the CDR3, the DNA is TGCAGTGCCAAGACTGTCTACGAGCAGTACTTC.

The chain recombines TRBV6-1 with TRBJ1-6, with TRBD1 as a possible D gene (6 bases). V lost 11 bases, J lost 8 bases, and 22 bases lay in between. The CDR3 runs to 15 residues. Germline CDR1 is MNHNS and CDR2 is SASEGT. The CDR3 DNA sequence: TGTGCCGGTCCGTCTTGGGGGCGATCGGATTCACCCCTCCACTTT. Amino acid sequence: CAGPSWGRSDSPLHF.

This clonotype came up many times. The chain uses TRBV18 and TRBJ2-2; possibly TRBD2 for D (6 bases). Per germline, CDR1 KGHSH and CDR2 LQKENI. The CDR3 extends over 15 amino acids. The V end was cut by 3 bases, the J end by 7 bases, with 15 bases between. The CDR3 sequence is CASSPRREYGGELFF. The CDR3 nucleotides are TGTGCCAGCTCACCCCGTCGGGAGTATGGCGGGGAGCTGTTTTTT.